This TCR beta chain was recorded in a study of blood T cell repertoires in COVID-19 (TCRdb year 2020). With respect to the entire study: Samples covering the acute and convalescent phases of COVID-19 were provided by collaborators in the United States, Italy and Spain. Subjects who had been exposed to COVID-19, were actively infected with it, or had recovered from it provided the deeply sampled blood TCRbeta repertoires that made up the dataset. Samples were obtained from the ongoing ImmuneRACE study (first 160 participants) and from some 1,200 subjects provided by 6 global collaborators. A de-identified subject ID, COVID-19 status, age in years and sex were almost always included in the sample metadata. The material from the prospective study consisted of cDNA or gDNA derived from T cells, B-cell-depleted T cells, or PBMCs. Where available, HLA class I and class II types were taken from metadata supplied by the sample provider and were not determined by assay-based typing. The repertoires were released in a freely available public database meant as a resource for research on the immune response to SARS-CoV-2.

The research as a whole found: The amount of clinical and demographic metadata varied by source and participant and was provided uncurated.

TCRbeta CDR3 regions were amplified from genomic DNA by means of the immunoSEQ Assay, a bias-controlled multiplex PCR. Per the authors' processing: Within the assay, amplification of reference gene primers was used to estimate how many nucleated cells each sample contained. To quantify the absolute abundance of each unique TCRbeta CDR3 rearrangement, sequence reads were collapsed and filtered. For each sample, productive Simpson clonality was calculated by taking the square root of Simpson's diversity index across productive rearrangements. TCRdb retrieved this table from immuneACCESS and kept in-frame rearrangements only. Not all clones are present; in checked studies, unresolved V genes account for under half, and no reason is known for the remainder. Clone size and V and J calls were adopted from that table, with D and trimming inferred from the DNA. This sample lists around 150,000 clones; around three quarters were detected once. 7% to 9% of the sample rests with the top ten.

Cut back by 0 bases and 6 bases, the V and J ends lie 21 bases apart. The germline V gene encodes CDR1 LGHNA and CDR2 YSLEER. The CDR3 contains 19 residues, cysteine and phenylalanine counted. Just CDR3 DNA is preserved here, 57 bases in frame from base 1. Each collaborating institution followed its own protocols to collect whole blood in K2EDTA tubes. For TCRbeta analysis, collaborators shipped samples in one of three forms: frozen whole blood, isolated PBMCs, or DNA extracted from either of those sample types. Points on this clone: Its antigen is currently not known. No per-base quality is available; no much larger clone lies one base away.

The V gene is TRBV4-3 and the J gene is TRBJ1-6; the D segment could be TRBD1, given 5 matching bases. The receptor's source is a man between 60 and 75 years old with acute or convalescent COVID-19. Sequences were obtained from peripheral blood. The CDR3 sequence is CASSQDEIQGSRVNSPLHF. The sequenced DNA: TGCGCCAGCAGCCAAGATGAAATTCAGGGTTCAAGGGTTAATTCACCCCTCCACTTT.